This record concerns one TCR beta chain sequence. This record belongs to a study of human T cells and chemical hapten exposure. Unique molecular identifiers were linked by the library to individual cDNA molecules. Authors' processing steps: Samples held a median of 95,638 TCRs, range 23,224–690,600. MiXCR was run by TCRdb on the RACE reads, yielding one entry per CDR3 protein. For this entry, the V and J calls and clone size follow TCRdb and not the study's own pipeline. The sample holds some 200,000 distinct CDR3 sequences, 20% to 25% seen once. The time point here: patch test 1, 2 weeks after DPC sensitization. This sample's treatment: therapeutic diphenylcyclopropenone sensitization with weekly scalp DPC. Each patch-test visit's blood sample preceded patch application. Germline V gene data show CDR1 as SEHNR and CDR2 as FQNEAQ (reference sequence). The CDR3 has 16 residues. V gave up 3 bases and J gave up 9 bases; unmatched junction bases: 8.

This specimen consisted of whole blood, obtained in connection with sensitization to the hapten diphenylcyclopropenone (DPC). V and J are TRBV7-9 and TRBJ2-1; 13 bases are shared with TRBD2. This sequence was found in a woman aged 45-60 years with alopecia areata. Some clones in this sample may be carry-over from other donors' samples. CDR3 amino acids: CASSLIGLAGVVEQFF. The CDR3 nucleotides are TGTGCCAGCAGCTTGATTGGACTAGCGGGAGTTGTTGAGCAGTTCTTC.